The rows below give T cell receptor beta chains drawn from one sample of a study of shared clonotypes between healthy human individuals. Here immunoSEQ multiplex PCR was the method, and the copy in TCRdb shows in-frame clones only, minus some. The sample shows more than 1.2 million clones, about 98.5% of them seen only once. The sequenced sample was naive CD4+ T cells sorted from blood. Every receptor here comes from a man aged 30 to 39 in good health. Each CDR3 is given with its conserved first and last residue. D genes are given only for firm matches. Clone size is given for some rows only: seen once, a few or many times, or a class if the clone is expanded.

NA | TRBD2 | TRBJ2-5 | TRBV18 | TGTGCCAGCTCACCAACCAGCGGGAGGCCTAAAGAGACCCAGTACTTC | CASSPTSGRPKETQYF
NA | TRBD2 | TRBJ2-7 | TRBV11-3 | TGTGCCAGCAGCTTAGATCGAGGTAGCGGGCTCCCCTACGAGCAGTACTTC | CASSLDRGSGLPYEQYF
NA | TRBD2 | TRBJ2-3 | TRBV2 | TGTGCCAGCAGTGAACTAGCGGGAGGGAAGACAGATACGCAGTATTTT | CASSELAGGKTDTQYF
NA | TRBD1 | TRBJ2-1 | TRBV7-2 | TGTGCCAGCAGCCTCGAGGACAGGGTCCTGTTCTTC | CASSLEDRVLFF
NA | TRBD1 | TRBJ2-5 | TRBV27 | TGTGCCAGCAGAAAACTAGACAGGGGCCAAGAGACCCAGTACTTC | CASRKLDRGQETQYF
NA | NA | TRBJ2-7 | TRBV18 | TGTGCCAGCTCACCAGGGACACAGATCTACGAGCAGTACTTC | CASSPGTQIYEQYF
NA | TRBD1 | TRBJ1-4 | TRBV15 | TGTGCCACCAGCGGCCGGGACAGGGGGCCCTCGAGACCTAATGAAAAACTGTTTTTT | CATSGRDRGPSRPNEKLFF
NA | NA | TRBJ1-2 | TRBV9 | TGTGCCAGCAGCGTAGATCTTGAGACAGGACTTAACTATGGCTACACCTTC | CASSVDLETGLNYGYTF
NA | NA | TRBJ2-4 | TRBV7-2 | TGTGCCAGCAGCCTGCGTACAGGGCTCGGCAAAAACATTCAGTACTTC | CASSLRTGLGKNIQYF
NA | TRBD2 | TRBJ2-5 | TRBV28 | TGTGCCAGCAGTCCGACCGGGACTAGCGGTCAAGAGACCCAGTACTTC | CASSPTGTSGQETQYF
once | NA | TRBJ2-2 | TRBV28 | TGTGCCAGCAGAGGCGGGACGGTGCTGTTTTTT | CASRGGTVLFF
NA | NA | TRBJ2-7 | TRBV19 | TGTGCCAGTAGTCAAGGCGGCCAGCAGTACTTC | CASSQGGQQYF
NA | TRBD2 | TRBJ2-3 | TRBV7-9 | TGTGCCAGCAGGGCTAGCGGCCGCACAGATACGCAGTATTTT | CASRASGRTDTQYF
NA | TRBD1 | TRBJ2-3 | TRBV23-1 | TGCGCCAGCAGTCAATCTAAGGACAGGGCACCAGATACGCAGTATTTT | CASSQSKDRAPDTQYF
NA | NA | TRBJ1-1 | TRBV5-1 | TGCGCCAGCAGCTTGGGATACGCGGCCCACACTGAAGCTTTCTTT | CASSLGYAAHTEAFF
NA | NA | TRBJ2-7 | TRBV30 | TGTGCCTGGAGTGTAGGGGGGGTGGTCTACGAGCAGTACTTC | CAWSVGGVVYEQYF
NA | NA | TRBJ2-2 | TRBV18 | TGTGCCAGCTCACCACCCGCAACCGGGGGCACCGGGGAGCTGTTTTTT | CASSPPATGGTGELFF
NA | NA | TRBJ1-4 | TRBV2 | TGTGCCAGCAGTGAACAGGCAGGGTGGTATGAAAAACTGTTTTTT | CASSEQAGWYEKLFF
NA | NA | TRBJ2-5 | TRBV27 | TGTGCCAGCAGTTCGTTGGGGCGGGCAAAAGAGACCCAGTACTTC | CASSSLGRAKETQYF
NA | TRBD1 | TRBJ2-7 | TRBV11-2 | TGTGCCAGCAGCCGACCGGGACAGATCTACGAGCAGTACTTC | CASSRPGQIYEQYF
NA | TRBD1 | TRBJ2-2 | TRBV5-6 | TGTGCCAGCAGCTTGGGTTCCGGGACAGGGAACACCGGGGAGCTGTTTTTT | CASSLGSGTGNTGELFF
NA | TRBD1 | TRBJ1-5 | TRBV2 | TGTGCCAGCAGTGTGAAGGGGACAGCAAATCAGCCCCAGCATTTT | CASSVKGTANQPQHF
NA | NA | TRBJ2-7 | TRBV9 | TGTGCCAGCAGCCCCCAAGTCGGGATTACCTACGAGCAGTACTTC | CASSPQVGITYEQYF
once | NA | TRBJ2-2 | TRBV29-1 | TGCAGCGTAGGCACCGGGGAGCTGTTTTTT | CSVGTGELFF
NA | TRBD2 | TRBJ2-7 | TRBV5-4 | TGTGCCAGCAGCCGAGACGGGACTAGCTCCTACGAGCAGTACTTC | CASSRDGTSSYEQYF
NA | NA | TRBJ1-4 | TRBV30 | TGTGCCTGGAGTTTCAGGGCCCTCGGGGGTGAAAAACTGTTTTTT | CAWSFRALGGEKLFF
once | NA | TRBJ2-1 | TRBV14 | TGTGCCAGCAGCCAATTCGACAGCGATGAGCAGTTCTTC | CASSQFDSDEQFF
NA | NA | TRBJ1-3 | TRBV25-1 | TGTGCCAGCATTGGATTCAGTCACTCTGGAAACACCATATATTTT | CASIGFSHSGNTIYF